This T cell receptor beta chain was found in a study of graft-versus-host responses after intestinal transplantation. A note on this clone: Its antigen is as yet unknown.

The repertoire was sequenced with immunoSEQ multiplex PCR; TCRdb's copy has only in-frame clones and lacks some. The sample has fewer than 120,000 clones, 85% to 95% seen once. This CDR3 region has 15 residues. V shed 5 bases, J shed 0 bases, and the junction held 4 bases outside the gene matches. Per germline, CDR1 SGHTA and CDR2 FQGTGA. Study observations and caveats: Peak GvH clone levels in circulation were associated with early post-transplant HvG declines. GvH clones detected in recipient marrow included some appearing first in ileum or blood.

The TCR sequence derives from a human donor who received an intestinal transplant. The material sequenced was unstimulated CD8+ T cells sorted from spleen or lymph node cells, taken before intestinal transplant. The V gene is TRBV7-3, the J gene TRBJ2-3, with 8 positions matching TRBD1. The CDR3 nucleotides read TGTGCCAGCAGCGCCGGACAGGGAAGCACAGATACGCAGTATTTT. It yields the protein CASSAGQGSTDTQYF.